This record covers a single TCR delta chain. The protein TCRdb lists belongs to a much larger clone and differs from this DNA's translation at residue 10, which points to a read error; the protein shown is made from the DNA. V trimming: 0 bases; J trimming: 4 bases; junction bases outside the gene matches: 21. Germline CDR1 and CDR2: GEAIGNYY and EKD. This CDR3 has 20 residues. The data are from a study of gamma-delta T cells after stem cell transplantation. TCRdb called clones anew from the RT-PCR reads with CATT. The table lists about 1,300 delta-chain clones, 5.5% of them singletons. Sample: gamma-delta T cells. The chain couples TRDV2 to TRDJ1; 8 nucleotides agree with TRDD3. This receptor was obtained from a human donor. It is not recorded whose cells these are; they may come from a transplant donor. This chain's CDR3 is CACDTVPHTVGYGGLDKLIF. The CDR3 DNA reads TGTGCCTGTGACACCGTACCTCATACTGTGGGATACGGTGGGCTCGATAAACTCATCTTT.